This T cell receptor beta chain was recorded in a study of CD8+CD57+ T cells in acquired aplastic anemia. Study-level background: Sorted cells (CD4+ and CD8+) yielded DNA amounts that averaged approximately 3.1 ug.

Note on this clonotype: Its antigen is unidentified. This may come from a read error, since a much larger clone is one base off.

Study observations and caveats: A set of some 28 CD8+ CDR3 sequences was shared between patients and controls, and these sequences appeared highly expressed in patients.

Investigators profiled TCR beta VDJ and CDR3 from genomic DNA template. TCRdb called the reads again in MiXCR, with one record for every CDR3 protein. The sample holds about 180,000 distinct CDR3 sequences; 45% to 60% are singletons and the top ten take around 13%. Patients included in sequencing had previously demonstrated CD8+CD57+ cell expansion by flow cytometry. Acquired aplastic anemia of severe grade affected all patients. Blood samples were obtained from patients who had received no prior therapy. This TCR derives from a human donor with aplastic anemia. The specimen was sorted CD4+, CD8+, or CD8+CD57+ T cells (not recorded which) from PBMCs.

CDR3 amino acids: CTSSPIDTNTGELFF. CDR3 nucleotides: TGTACCAGCAGCCCTATCGATACGAACACCGGGGAGCTGTTTTTT. The rearrangement links TRBV11-2 to TRBJ2-2; D is ambiguous. The V gene's germline CDR1 is SGHAT and CDR2 FQNNGV. This CDR3 is built from 15 residues.